What follows are 27 T cell receptor beta chains derived from one specimen sequenced in a study of T cells in Graves' hyperthyroidism and ophthalmopathy. RNA transcripts yielded amplified TCR beta CDR3 regions. TCR CDR3 underwent first-round RT-PCR with the HTBI primer set. TCRdb used MiXCR to reprocess the multiplex PCR reads, holding one entry per CDR3 protein. The table has 500,000 to 600,000 distinct CDR3 sequences, 46% seen once. Sequences were obtained from peripheral blood or thyroid tissue (not recorded which). The receptors were sampled from an adult woman with Graves' disease, either hyperthyroidism or ophthalmopathy (not recorded which).

As for this clonotype: The CDR3 ends on some other residue instead of the conserved phenylalanine or tryptophan, so this is likely a read error. No DNA is shown, since the ends of the CDR3 on it are uncertain; the CDR3 is the one TCRdb lists. The J gene is TRBJ1-2, the V gene TRBV29-1. The V gene's germline CDR1 is SQVTM and CDR2 ANQGSEA. The CDR3 spans 9 residues, counting both ends. The CDR3 loop is CSVEGGTSY.

V usage is TRBV7-9 and J usage is TRBJ2-5; D is undetermined. Trimming stripped 5 bases from V and 5 bases from J, with 12 bases between. Germline V CDR1 and CDR2: SEHNR, FQNEAQ (reference sequence). The CDR3 covers 13 residues. The CDR3 bases are TGTGCCAGCAGCAGAGGAGAGCAGGAGACCCAGTACTTC. It encodes CASSRGEQETQYF.

The chain uses TRBV19 and TRBJ1-5, with a weak D call TRBD1 (6 bases). V was pared by 3 bases and J by 7 bases, with 19 bases between. Germline loops: CDR1 LNHDA, CDR2 SQIVND (reference sequence). The CDR3 has 16 residues. The CDR3 here is CASSMVRGGAWQPQHF. CDR3 nucleotides: TGTGCCAGTAGTATGGTTCGGGGGGGGGCATGGCAGCCCCAGCATTTT.

For this clonotype: Because it lacks the conserved phenylalanine or tryptophan at the end, this CDR3 is likely a read error. It is unclear where the CDR3 begins or ends on the DNA, so no DNA is shown, and the CDR3 is as TCRdb lists it. V is TRBV5-1 and J is TRBJ1-6. Germline V CDR1 and CDR2: SGHRS, YFSETQ. The CDR3 length is 8 residues, termini included. The CDR3 protein is CASSPSYS.

The V and J genes are TRBV2 and TRBJ2-7, with D perhaps assigned TRBD1 or TRBD2 (5 bases each). V lost 8 bases, J lost 5 bases, and 16 bases lay in between. Per germline, CDR1 SNHLY and CDR2 FYNNEI. The length of the CDR3 is 13 residues. The CDR3 DNA reads as TGTGCCAGCTATATGGGGGTATTCAACGAGCAGTACTTC. Its protein is CASYMGVFNEQYF. Filled out from reference TRBV2 and TRBJ2-7, the complete variable domain reads EPEVTQTPSHQVTQMGQEVILRCVPISNHLYFYWYRQILGQKVEFLVSFYNNEISEKSEIFDDQFSVERPDGSNFTLKIRSTKLEDSAMYFCASYMGVFNEQYFGPGTRLTVT.

This clonotype was seen more than once but under ten times. J is TRBJ2-3 and V is TRBV7-8; D not certain. V lost 5 bases and J 7 bases, leaving 7 bases between the germline ends. The germline V gene encodes CDR1 SGHVS and CDR2 FQNEAQ. The CDR3 spans 11 residues. CDR3 region: CASSPGYTQYF. As DNA, the CDR3 is TGTGCCAGCAGCCCTGGTTATACGCAGTATTTT.

This clonotype was seen ten or more times. V gene TRBV20-1 combines with J gene TRBJ2-7; D tentatively fits TRBD1 or TRBD2 (5 bases each). V was trimmed by 3 bases and J by 1 base, leaving 10 bases between them. The CDR3 is made up of 13 amino acids. Germline-derived CDR1 and CDR2 are DFQATT and SNEGSKA (reference sequence). The CDR3 DNA reads as TGCAGTGCTAGTGGGGGAACATCCTACGAGCAGTACTTC. Translated: CSASGGTSYEQYF.

The chain has TRBV11-2 and TRBJ2-5; a weak D match, TRBD2 (6 bases). Germline loops: CDR1 SGHAT, CDR2 FQNNGV. Trimming removed 3 bases at V and 2 bases at J, with 16 bases between. This CDR3 has 16 amino acids. CDR3 sequence reads: CASSFGTGGPQETQYF. The DNA for the CDR3 is TGTGCCAGCAGCTTTGGGACTGGCGGACCTCAAGAGACCCAGTACTTC.

This chain connects TRBV6-5 to TRBJ1-5; D is possibly TRBD1 (5 bases). Germline CDR1 reads MNHEY; CDR2 reads SVGAGI. V was shortened by 4 bases and J by 14 bases, with 12 bases between the two germline ends. There are 11 residues in the CDR3. The CDR3 sequence is CASSSDRGEHF. As DNA, the CDR3 is TGTGCCAGCAGTTCTGACCGGGGCGAGCATTTT.

This clonotype was seen many times. The chain links TRBV4-1 to TRBJ1-4, with D unresolved. This CDR3 region has 13 residues. V lost 4 bases, J lost 8 bases, and 11 bases lay in between. CDR1 is MGHRA, CDR2 YSYEKL, per germline. The CDR3 region is CASSPAPGEKLFF. The CDR3 DNA sequence: TGCGCCAGCAGCCCTGCCCCGGGAGAAAAACTGTTTTTT.

This clonotype showed up many times. This sequence joins TRBV7-2 and TRBJ2-7; D might be TRBD1 (5 bases). The germline gives CDR1 SGHTA, CDR2 FQGNSA. The CDR3 runs to 14 residues. V was pared by 2 bases and J by 6 bases, with 14 bases between. CDR3 sequence reads: CASSLSSGRGEQYF. As DNA, the CDR3 is TGTGCCAGCAGCTTATCTTCGGGTAGGGGCGAGCAGTACTTC.

V is TRBV29-1 and J is TRBJ2-5; no definite D call. Trimming stripped 4 bases from V and 4 bases from J, with 16 bases between. CDR1 and CDR2 (germline): SQVTM, ANQGSEA. The CDR3 length is 14 residues. The CDR3 loop is CSVGQGPYGETQYF. Here the CDR3 DNA reads TGCAGCGTTGGGCAAGGGCCGTACGGAGAGACCCAGTACTTC.

This chain uses TRBV4-1 with TRBJ1-2; no definite D call. Deletions cut 2 bases from V and 0 bases from J, with 16 bases between. This CDR3 has 17 residues. The germline V gene has CDR1 MGHRA and CDR2 YSYEKL. DNA of the CDR3: TGCGCCAGCAGCCAACCCGGAGTGGGGAAGGCTAACTATGGCTACACCTTC. It encodes CASSQPGVGKANYGYTF.

About this clonotype itself: Compared with germline, one end of the junction differs, possibly owing to a read error. The chain couples TRBV10-3 to TRBJ1-6; D may be TRBD1 (5 bases). Germline lookup yields CDR1 ENHRY and CDR2 SYGVKD. CDR3 length: 14 amino acids. CDR3 bases: TGTGCCAGCAGTGAACGTGGGACCGGGTCACCCCTCCACTTT. The encoded protein is CASSERGTGSPLHF.

This clonotype turned up a few times. The chain recombines TRBV6-1 with TRBJ2-7, with TRBD2 matching 7 bases. The V and J ends lost 7 bases and 3 bases, in that order; junction bases with no gene match: 12. The CDR3 is made up of 15 amino acids. The germline gives CDR1 MNHNS, CDR2 SASEGT. As DNA, the CDR3 is TGTGCCAGCACCTGGGGTGGAGGCGGGAGCTACGAGCAGTACTTC. Its translation is CASTWGGGGSYEQYF.

This chain joins TRBV29-1 and TRBJ1-2, with D possibly matching TRBD1 (6 bases). V lost 4 bases and J lost 2, with 14 bases in between. The CDR3 has 14 residues. Germline loops: CDR1 SQVTM, CDR2 ANQGSEA. Here the CDR3 reads CSVGYFQGNYGYTF. As DNA, the CDR3 is TGCAGCGTTGGATATTTCCAGGGGAACTATGGCTACACCTTC.

The gene calls are TRBV10-1 and TRBJ1-5; D gene ambiguous. This CDR3 region has 12 residues. V lost 0 bases and J lost 5, with 2 bases in between. The germline CDR1 and CDR2 sequences are WNHNN and SYGVQD (reference sequence). The CDR3: CASSESHQPQHF. The CDR3 bases are TGCGCCAGCAGTGAGTCCCATCAGCCCCAGCATTTT.

The CDR3 sequence is CASSQGPLGYTF. DNA for the CDR3: TGTGCCAGCAGCCAGGGCCCCCTTGGCTACACCTTC. The chain combines TRBV14 with TRBJ1-2; D is undetermined. Between the trimmed V and J ends, which lost 3 bases and 7 bases, there was a span of 9 bases. The germline gives CDR1 SGHDN, CDR2 FVKESK. The CDR3 contains 12 residues.

This chain uses TRBV10-3 with TRBJ2-5; D gene unclear. V was shortened by 10 bases and J by 3 bases, with 21 bases between the two germline ends. This CDR3 region has 15 residues. Germline values: CDR1 ENHRY, CDR2 SYGVKD. The CDR3 reads CASSPERLYEETQYF. DNA for the CDR3: TGTGCCAGCAGCCCCGAGAGACTGTATGAAGAGACCCAGTACTTC.

The table lists this clonotype with many counts. The rearrangement links TRBV9 to TRBJ1-5; 8 bases are shared with TRBD1. Germline-derived CDR1 and CDR2 are SGDLS and YYNGEE. This CDR3 contains 15 residues. The V segment lost 2 bases and the J segment 2 bases; nucleotides outside the gene matches: 3. CDR3 residues: CASSVATGGNQPQHF. The CDR3 bases are TGTGCCAGCAGCGTGGCGACAGGGGGCAATCAGCCCCAGCATTTT.

This clonotype was recorded many times. The chain employs TRBV7-9 and TRBJ1-1; D remains unclear. The V end lost 5 bases, the J end lost 1 base, and 17 bases lay between the germline ends. The germline V gene has CDR1 SEHNR and CDR2 FQNEAQ (reference sequence). The CDR3 loop spans 16 amino acids. CDR3 DNA: TGTGCCAGCAGCGAGAAGCGCTGGACGGAGAACACTGAAGCTTTCTTT. The encoded protein is CASSEKRWTENTEAFF.

The J gene is TRBJ1-5, the V gene TRBV10-3; 8 nucleotides match TRBD1. Losses at the gene ends were 6 bases for V and 5 bases for J; bases not matched to a gene: 15. The CDR3 totals 17 residues. The V gene's germline CDR1 is ENHRY and CDR2 SYGVKD. CDR3 DNA sequence: TGTGCCATCAGGGGAGGACAGGGACGCATTTGGTATCAGCCCCAGCATTTT. This gives the protein CAIRGGQGRIWYQPQHF.

This clonotype was counted between two and nine times. This chain joins TRBV24-1 and TRBJ1-4; D unresolved. The CDR3 extends over 16 amino acids. The ends were cut back, 0 bases at V and 7 bases at J, with 14 bases in the middle. Germline-derived CDR1 and CDR2 are KGHDR and SFDVKD. CDR3 DNA sequence: TGTGCCACCAGTGATTTGTCTGAAAAGGGCGGTGAAAAACTGTTTTTT. Amino acid sequence: CATSDLSEKGGEKLFF.

In this sample, this clonotype turned up a few times. This chain joins TRBV10-3 and TRBJ2-7; no firm D call. Germline loops: CDR1 ENHRY, CDR2 SYGVKD. Trimming shortened V by 10 bases and J by 6 bases, and 19 bases separated the two germline ends. The CDR3 is 13 amino acids. Written as DNA, the CDR3 is TGTGCCAGTCAAACTCTCCCTTTCGGCGAGCAGTACTTC. Protein product: CASQTLPFGEQYF.

This clonotype appeared many times. The genes are TRBV5-4 and TRBJ1-5, with 8 bases aligning to TRBD1. This CDR3 contains 13 residues. The V gene end was trimmed by 4 bases and the J gene end by 9 bases; junction bases not matched to a gene: 6. Germline V gene lookup returns CDR1 SGHNT and CDR2 YYREEE (reference sequence). CDR3 residues: CASSTDRERPQHF. The CDR3 nucleotides read TGTGCCAGCAGCACGGACAGGGAGCGGCCCCAGCATTTT.

In this sample, this clonotype turned up many times. The chain couples TRBV20-1 to TRBJ1-4; D remains unclear. V lost 3 bases and J lost 0, with 11 bases in between. Germline V lookup: CDR1 DFQATT, CDR2 SNEGSKA (reference sequence). This CDR3 has 15 residues. The CDR3 nucleotides read TGCAGTGCTAGCTCTCCCCGTCCAACTAATGAAAAACTGTTTTTT. Translation gives CSASSPRPTNEKLFF.

This clonotype came up a few times. This rearrangement joins TRBV6-5 to TRBJ2-5; 7 bases align to TRBD1. This CDR3 region has 16 residues. The trim removed 0 bases at V and 2 bases at J, leaving 6 bases unmatched. Germline V gene lookup returns CDR1 MNHEY and CDR2 SVGAGI. The chain's CDR3 is CASSYSFPGQQETQYF. The CDR3 DNA reads TGTGCCAGCAGTTACTCCTTTCCGGGACAGCAAGAGACCCAGTACTTC.